These 26 T cell receptor beta chains were all obtained from the same sample, sequenced in a study of tumor-infiltrating lymphocytes in primary liver carcinoma. Co-extraction yielded RNA and DNA from around 18-30 mg of unsorted bulk tissue. Researchers generated TCR beta cDNA from roughly 500 ng of total RNA, relying on a constant-region primer. TCR beta libraries came from three nested multiplex PCR rounds using slightly modified ARM-PCR. Each of the first two PCR rounds ran approximately 11 cycles with TRBV1-TRBV30 forward and C-beta reverse primers. TCRdb reprocessed the multiplex PCR reads via MiXCR and lists one record per CDR3 protein. Among about 190,000 distinct CDR3 sequences, roughly 80% were seen once, and the ten largest hold about a sixth. Sequencing was done on a sample of tumor tissue from primary liver carcinoma. Receptor source: a man in his forties with primary liver carcinoma and hepatitis B virus infection.

In regard to this clonotype: One end of the junction is discordant with germline, which a read error may explain. The chain joins TRBV11-1 to TRBJ2-1; D gene uncertain. The CDR3 covers 13 residues. CDR1 is SGHAT and CDR2 is FQDESV in the germline V gene (reference sequence). The chain's CDR3 is CASIFGPYNEHFF. The CDR3 DNA is TGTGCCAGCATCTTCGGTCCTTACAATGAGCACTTCTTC.

V gene TRBV29-1 combines with J gene TRBJ1-1; D is undetermined. CDR3 length: 13 amino acids. The germline V gene encodes CDR1 SQVTM and CDR2 ANQGSEA. CDR3 in amino acids: CSVQSQKNTEAFF. The CDR3, as DNA: TGCAGTGTTCAGAGTCAGAAGAACACTGAAGCTTTCTTT. The complete variable domain, with remaining parts taken from reference TRBV29-1 and TRBJ1-1, reads SAVISQKPSRDICQRGTSLTIQCQVDSQVTMMFWYRQQPGQSLTLIATANQGSEATYESGFVIDKFPISRPNLTFSTLTVSNMSPEDSSIYLCSVQSQKNTEAFFGQGTRLTVV.

As for this clonotype: One base away lies a much larger clone, so this may be a sequencing read error. The chain combines TRBV5-1 with TRBJ2-1; D ambiguous. The V and J ends lost 4 bases and 0 bases respectively, with 8 bases between them. The V gene's germline CDR1 is SGHRS and CDR2 YFSETQ. This CDR3 has 14 residues. The chain's CDR3 is CASSPEFSYNEQFF. The CDR3 nucleotides read TGCGCCAGCAGCCCGGAGTTCTCCTACAATGAGCAGTTCTTC.

The sample holds one count of this clonotype. The CDR3 does not end in the conserved phenylalanine or tryptophan, so this is likely a read error. The CDR3 spells CASSGDPTREAKNIQYL. The CDR3 DNA reads as TGTGCCAGCAGTGGAGATCCTACAAGGGAAGCCAAAAACATTCAGTACTTG. The rearrangement joins TRBV6-1 to TRBJ2-4; D is ambiguous. The CDR3 loop spans 17 amino acids. Trimming pared 4 bases from V and 0 bases from J, leaving 16 bases between. CDR1 and CDR2 from the germline V gene are MNHNS and SASEGT.

This chain uses TRBV5-4 with TRBJ1-1, with TRBD1 matching over 7 bases. CDR3 length: 13 residues. Germline CDR1 reads SGHNT; CDR2 reads YYREEE (reference sequence). The CDR3 sequence: CISSSGGGTEAFF. DNA of the CDR3: TGTATCAGCAGCTCAGGGGGAGGCACTGAAGCTTTCTTT.

This chain joins TRBV6-2 or TRBV6-3 and TRBJ2-7; D is perhaps TRBD2 (5 bases). There are 14 residues in the CDR3. Germline CDR1 and CDR2: MNHEY and SVGEGT. Trimming shortened V by 9 bases and J by 3 bases, and 18 bases separated the two germline ends. CDR3 protein: CARKRLQEGYEQYF. DNA of the CDR3: TGTGCCAGGAAAAGGCTACAAGAGGGCTACGAGCAGTACTTC.

About this clonotype: Since the CDR3 does not end with the conserved phenylalanine or tryptophan, this likely comes from a read error. This sequence joins TRBV7-3 and TRBJ2-1; no definite D call. CDR3 length: 15 residues. CDR1 is SGHTA and CDR2 is FQGTGA in the germline V gene. Trimming pared 2 bases from V and 2 bases from J, leaving 10 bases between. The chain's CDR3 is CASSLGPSTYNEQFY. The CDR3 nucleotides read TGTGCCAGCAGCTTAGGCCCGAGCACCTACAATGAGCAGTTCTAC.

A note on this clonotype: A read error may be the cause here, since a much bigger clone is one base away. V usage is TRBV7-9 and J usage is TRBJ2-7; D is perhaps TRBD2 (6 bases). CDR3 length: 13 residues. Germline V gene sequence: CDR1 SEHNR, CDR2 FQNEAQ (reference sequence). The V end was cut by 7 bases, the J end by 7 bases, with 17 bases between. Written as DNA, the CDR3 is TGTGCCAGCACCCCTCGGGGGAGTGAGGAGCAGTACTTC. Its protein product is CASTPRGSEEQYF. Using reference TRBV7-9 and TRBJ2-7 for the parts outside the CDR3, the full variable domain is DTGVSQNPRHKITKRGQNVTFRCDPISEHNRLYWYRQTLGQGPEFLTYFQNEAQLEKSRLLSDRFSAERPKGSFSTLEIQRTEQGDSAMYLCASTPRGSEEQYFGPGTRLTVT.

The chain couples TRBV11-2 to TRBJ1-4; no firm D call. CDR1 and CDR2 (germline): SGHAT, FQNNGV. The CDR3 covers 14 residues. Trimming removed 3 bases at V and 11 bases at J, with 16 bases between. CDR3 DNA: TGTGCCAGCAGCTTCGGGCAGTGGGTTGACAAACTGTTTTTT. Its protein is CASSFGQWVDKLFF.

To note about this clonotype: A read error may account for a junction end that differs from germline. The V gene is TRBV4-3, the J gene TRBJ2-3, with 9 bases fitting TRBD2. CDR1 is LGHNA and CDR2 is YSLEER in the germline V gene. The CDR3 is 16 residues long. CDR3 residues: CASSQGTSRTTDAQYF. Written as DNA, the CDR3 is TGCGCCAGCAGCCAGGGGACTAGCCGGACCACAGATGCGCAGTATTTT.

As concerns this clonotype: Given a much more abundant clone one base away, this may be a read error. The chain uses TRBV28 and TRBJ1-1; D is perhaps TRBD1 (5 bases). The CDR3 has 14 amino acids. Germline V gene lookup returns CDR1 MDHEN and CDR2 SYDVKM. CDR3 bases: TGTGTCAGCAGTTTAACCGGAGGGGTGAAAAAAGCTTTCTTT. Protein sequence: CVSSLTGGVKKAFF.

The count of this clonotype is one. Relative to the germline gene, one junction end is altered; a read error may explain this. This rearrangement joins TRBV6-6 to TRBJ1-1; 8 nucleotides line up with TRBD1. This CDR3 contains 13 residues. The germline gives CDR1 MNHNY, CDR2 SVGAGI (reference sequence). CDR3 sequence (DNA): TGCGCCAGCATCACAGGGGGGAGTACTGAAGCTTTATTT. Protein: CASITGGSTEALF.

In the case of this clonotype: Relative to the germline gene, one junction end is altered; a read error may explain this. The rearrangement links TRBV5-4 to TRBJ2-5; D gene unclear. CDR1 SGHNT and CDR2 YYREEE come from the germline V gene (reference sequence). The CDR3 runs to 14 residues. This CDR3 reads CASSLAGVEEIQYF. The CDR3 coding sequence is TGTGCCAGCAGCTTGGCAGGAGTTGAAGAGATCCAGTACTTC.

Concerning this clonotype itself: Germline is not matched at one junction end, which may reflect a read error. The V call is TRBV30, the J call TRBJ1-5; maybe TRBD1 (6 bases). The germline V gene has CDR1 GTSNPN and CDR2 SVGIG (reference sequence). The CDR3 covers 15 residues. The CDR3 DNA sequence: TGTGCCTGGGCCCTCGCGGGGGGCCGTAATCAGCACCAGCATTTT. Protein sequence: CAWALAGGRNQHQHF.

This clonotype was picked up a small number of times. The conserved final phenylalanine or tryptophan is absent from the CDR3, which likely points to a read error. The rearrangement uses TRBV11-1 and TRBJ2-4; TRBD2 aligns across 7 bases. The V segment lost 6 bases and the J segment 4 bases; nucleotides outside the gene matches: 15. The CDR3 totals 17 residues. Germline V gene sequence: CDR1 SGHAT, CDR2 FQDESV (reference sequence). Here the CDR3 reads CASSFPGTSGTKNIQYI. CDR3 in DNA: TGTGCCAGCAGTTTTCCCGGGACCAGCGGGACTAAAAACATTCAGTACATC.

With respect to this clonotype: One junction end disagrees with the germline gene, perhaps due to a read error. The V and J genes are TRBV11-1 and TRBJ2-1; D is ambiguous. The germline CDR1 and CDR2 sequences are SGHAT and FQDESV (reference sequence). The CDR3 length is 16 residues. This chain's CDR3 is CASSPQVAVSYNEQFF. The CDR3 DNA is TGTGCCAGCAGCCCCCAGGTGGCGGTCTCCTACAATGAACAGTTCTTC.

Remarks on this clonotype: Compared with germline, one end of the junction differs, possibly owing to a read error. The CDR3 protein is CASSSKSTLYSEQFF. As DNA, the CDR3 is TGTGCCAGCAGCAGCAAGAGTACCCTCTACAGTGAGCAGTTCTTC. This chain connects TRBV5-6 to TRBJ2-1; D uncertain. Per germline, CDR1 SGHDT and CDR2 YYEEEE. There are 15 residues in the CDR3.

This clonotype was observed once. It may be a read error: a sequence one base away is much more abundant. This chain connects TRBV6-4 to TRBJ2-3; D is possibly TRBD2 (5 bases). The CDR3 is 15 residues long. Germline loops: CDR1 MRHNA, CDR2 SNTAGT. The DNA for the CDR3 is TGTGCCAGCAGTGACTCCGCGGGCAGCACAGAAACGCAGTATTTT. This codes for CASSDSAGSTETQYF.

Points on this clonotype: An end of the junction does not agree with germline; a read error may underlie this. The chain's CDR3 is CASRSESDYQETQCF. The DNA of the CDR3 is TGTGCCAGCAGGTCAGAATCGGACTACCAAGAGACTCAGTGCTTC. The chain links TRBV6-1 to TRBJ2-5; D may be TRBD2 (6 bases). CDR1 and CDR2 from the germline V gene are MNHNS and SASEGT. The CDR3 is made up of 15 amino acids.

As regards this clonotype: A much larger clone lies one base from this, so it may be a read error. The CDR3 ends on some other residue instead of the conserved phenylalanine or tryptophan, so this is likely a read error. The rearrangement links TRBV6-4 to TRBJ2-2; a weak D match, TRBD1 (5 bases). V was shortened by 0 bases and J by 0 bases, with 5 bases between the two germline ends. The CDR3 loop spans 15 amino acids. Germline CDR1 and CDR2: MRHNA and SNTAGT. The CDR3 coding sequence is TGTGCCAGCAGTGACTCACAGGCGAACACCGGGGAGCTGTTTGTT. It codes for CASSDSQANTGELFV.

The table lists this clonotype with many counts. This chain links TRBV6-6 with TRBJ1-2, with D tentatively TRBD1 (6 bases). The V end lost 6 bases, the J end lost 9 bases, and 14 bases lay between the germline ends. The CDR3 loop spans 12 amino acids. Germline V lookup: CDR1 MNHNY, CDR2 SVGAGI (reference sequence). CDR3 nucleotides: TGTGCCAGCAGACAATACACAGGGAGCTACACCTTC. As protein: CASRQYTGSYTF.

In regard to this clonotype: Likely a read error: the CDR3 ends without its conserved phenylalanine or tryptophan. V and J are TRBV5-1 and TRBJ2-5; 9 bases agree with TRBD2. Germline lookup yields CDR1 SGHRS and CDR2 YFSETQ. V lost 5 bases, J lost 4 bases, and 6 bases stayed unmatched. The CDR3 is made up of 14 amino acids. CDR3 sequence (DNA): TGCGCCAGCAGGAGCGGGAGGCTTCGAGAGACCCAGTACATC. It yields the protein CASRSGRLRETQYI.

The rearrangement links TRBV6-1 to TRBJ2-7; TRBD1 aligns across 8 bases. The germline CDR1 and CDR2 sequences are MNHNS and SASEGT. The CDR3 consists of 17 residues. V gave up 3 bases and J gave up 0 bases; unmatched junction bases: 10. The CDR3 spells CASSERVTGVFSYEQYF. The CDR3 DNA reads as TGTGCCAGCAGTGAGAGGGTGACAGGGGTCTTCTCCTACGAGCAGTACTTC.

On this clonotype itself: The junction does not match germline at one end; this may be a read error. The V gene is TRBV6-5, the J gene TRBJ2-1; D uncertain. CDR1 MNHEY and CDR2 SVGAGI come from the germline V gene. CDR3 size: 14 residues. CDR3 in DNA: TGTGCCAGCAGTTACCAGATTAGTTTTAATGAGCAGTTATTC. Translation: CASSYQISFNEQLF.

Of note for this clonotype: The junction departs from the called germline gene at one end, perhaps through a read error. This chain uses TRBV5-6 with TRBJ2-7; D may match TRBD1 or TRBD2 (5 bases each). CDR1 SGHDT and CDR2 YYEEEE come from the germline V gene. CDR3 length equals 13 residues. The CDR3 loop is CASSFGKGKEHYF. The CDR3 DNA is TGTGCCAGTAGCTTCGGGAAGGGGAAAGAGCATTACTTC.

The CDR3 sequence is CAISIYRGPSTDTQYF. The CDR3 coding sequence is TGTGCCATCAGTATTTACAGGGGGCCTAGCACAGATACGCAGTATTTT. The J gene is TRBJ2-3, the V gene TRBV5-6, with 9 bases identical to TRBD1. There are 16 residues in the CDR3. Germline CDR1 is SGHDT and CDR2 is YYEEEE. The J segment lost 0 bases and the V segment lost 9 bases, leaving 11 bases of the junction unmatched.